Presented here are 32 T cell receptor beta chains from one specimen sequenced in a study of tumor T cells in aggressive B-cell lymphoma. Repertoires were generated with immunoSEQ multiplex PCR, while TCRdb's copy carries only in-frame clones and drops some. Here the sample spans 3,500 to 5,000 clones, approximately 84% being singletons. Sequencing was carried out using tumor tissue. The receptors derive from an adult with diffuse large B cell lymphoma.

The CDR3 spells CASSEGRGHNYGYTF. The CDR3 DNA follows: TGTGCCAGCAGTGAAGGAAGGGGGCATAACTATGGCTACACCTTC. The chain links TRBV2 to TRBJ1-2; 7 bases are a match to TRBD1. Trimming removed 1 base from V and 1 base from J; junction bases left unmatched: 3. Germline V lookup: CDR1 SNHLY, CDR2 FYNNEI. CDR3 length: 15 residues.

The rearrangement joins TRBV28 to TRBJ2-7, with 7 bases matching TRBD1. Germline CDR1 MDHEN, CDR2 SYDVKM. V lost 4 bases, J lost 3 bases, and 9 bases stayed unmatched. This CDR3 is 15 amino acids long. This CDR3 is CASSSVGAGGYEQYF. Here the CDR3 DNA reads TGTGCCAGCAGTTCCGTGGGGGCAGGGGGCTACGAGCAGTACTTC. Full variable domain (rest looked up from reference TRBV28 and TRBJ2-7): DVKVTQSSRYLVKRTGEKVFLECVQDMDHENMFWYRQDPGLGLRLIYFSYDVKMKEKGDIPEGYSVSREKKERFSLILESASTNQTSMYLCASSSVGAGGYEQYFGPGTRLTVT.

The J gene is TRBJ2-3, the V gene TRBV10-3; TRBD2 aligns across 8 bases. The CDR3 consists of 16 residues. V trimming: 4 bases; J trimming: 2 bases; junction bases outside the gene matches: 8. Per the germline V gene, CDR1 is ENHRY and CDR2 is SYGVKD. CDR3 amino acids: CAISVKGLVATDTQYF. The CDR3 DNA is TGTGCCATCAGTGTCAAGGGACTAGTAGCCACAGATACGCAGTATTTT.

The J gene is TRBJ2-7, the V gene TRBV6-1; TRBD2 is a possible D gene (7 bases). The germline gives CDR1 MNHNS, CDR2 SASEGT. The V gene lost 5 bases and the J gene lost 3 bases, with 17 bases spanning the gap. The CDR3 totals 15 residues. This chain's CDR3 is CASSSLGGRNYEQYF. For the CDR3, the DNA is TGTGCCAGCAGTAGCCTCGGGGGGCGCAACTACGAGCAGTACTTC.

This chain uses TRBV28 with TRBJ1-2; D unresolved. This CDR3 contains 14 residues. Trimming took 3 bases from V and 1 from J, leaving 9 bases between them. Germline CDR1 MDHEN, CDR2 SYDVKM. CDR3 sequence: CASSFAGDNYGYTF. Written as DNA, the CDR3 is TGTGCCAGCAGTTTCGCGGGAGATAACTATGGCTACACCTTC.

The J gene is TRBJ1-1, the V gene TRBV10-3; 8 nucleotides match TRBD1. CDR3 length equals 15 residues. In germline, CDR1 is ENHRY, CDR2 SYGVKD. V dropped 2 bases and J dropped 2; count of bases not matched to a gene: 4. CDR3 DNA sequence: TGTGCCATCAGTGAGCCGGGACAGGTAAACACTGAAGCTTTCTTT. Protein: CAISEPGQVNTEAFF.

The V call is TRBV7-2, the J call TRBJ1-4; 7 bases match TRBD1. V was pared by 6 bases and J by 4 bases, with 8 bases of the junction left unmatched. The CDR3 is made up of 15 amino acids. CDR1 is SGHTA, CDR2 FQGNSA, per germline. The CDR3 bases are TGTGCCAGCAGAGATAGGGACAGCCATAATGAAAAACTGTTTTTT. Amino acids: CASRDRDSHNEKLFF.

The rearrangement uses TRBV29-1 and TRBJ2-5, with TRBD1 matching 7 bases. Germline-derived CDR1 and CDR2 are SQVTM and ANQGSEA. This CDR3 has 13 amino acids. J gave up 5 bases and V 4 bases, and 7 bases lay outside the gene matches. CDR3 protein: CSVATGRWETQYF. The DNA for the CDR3 is TGCAGCGTTGCGACAGGGAGATGGGAGACCCAGTACTTC.

The V gene is TRBV27, the J gene TRBJ1-1, with D maybe TRBD1 (5 bases). The CDR3 has 13 amino acids. Per the germline V gene, CDR1 is MNHEY and CDR2 is SMNVEV (reference sequence). V lost 6 bases, J lost 1 base, and 9 bases lay in between. In DNA form, the CDR3 reads TGTGCCAGCAGCCGGAGGGGGAACACTGAAGCTTTCTTT. Translating it yields CASSRRGNTEAFF.

This clone appeared once. This chain connects TRBV15 to TRBJ2-1; D not certain. Germline loops: CDR1 LNHNV, CDR2 YYDKDF (reference sequence). This CDR3 spans 14 amino acids. V lost 4 bases and J 4 bases, leaving 11 bases between the germline ends. The CDR3 spells CATSTTAEYNEQFF. The CDR3 DNA sequence: TGTGCCACCAGCACCACTGCGGAGTACAATGAGCAGTTCTTC.

The chain recombines TRBV18 with TRBJ1-1; 11 bases match TRBD1. CDR1 and CDR2 from the germline V gene are KGHSH and LQKENI. V lost 6 bases to trimming and J lost 3 bases; unmatched junction nucleotides: 9. This CDR3 spans 16 amino acids. CDR3 sequence: CASSPGQGALDTEAFF. CDR3 nucleotide sequence: TGTGCCAGCTCTCCAGGACAGGGGGCGCTTGACACTGAAGCTTTCTTT.

The rearrangement joins TRBV5-6 to TRBJ1-2; D possibly corresponds to TRBD1 (5 bases). Germline V lookup: CDR1 SGHDT, CDR2 YYEEEE. V was cut by 4 bases and J by 4 bases, with 17 bases left in between. This CDR3 spans 15 amino acids. The CDR3 DNA is TGTGCCAGCAGCACCGGGACGGGGGGGTTCTATGGCTACACCTTC. The encoded protein is CASSTGTGGFYGYTF. The whole variable domain, remainder taken from reference TRBV5-6 and TRBJ1-2, is DAGVTQSPTHLIKTRGQQVTLRCSPKSGHDTVSWYQQALGQGPQFIFQYYEEEERQRGNFPDRFSGHQFPNYSSELNVNALLLGDSALYLCASSTGTGGFYGYTFGSGTRLTVV.

This chain uses TRBV19 with TRBJ1-2; no definite D call. The CDR3 covers 13 residues. The V and J ends lost 6 bases and 8 bases respectively, with 16 bases between them. Germline assignment: CDR1 LNHDA and CDR2 SQIVND (reference sequence). Written as DNA, the CDR3 is TGTGCCAGTAGGATGGGCCATACGGGGGGCTACACCTTC. This sequence encodes CASRMGHTGGYTF.

The genes are TRBV5-4 and TRBJ1-3; 12 nucleotides line up with TRBD1. The germline V gene has CDR1 SGHNT and CDR2 YYREEE (reference sequence). Trimming removed 4 bases from V and 3 bases from J; junction bases left unmatched: 5. This CDR3 has 16 residues. In nucleotides, the CDR3 is TGTGCCAGCAGCCCGGGACAGGGGGCGCTTGGAAACACCATATATTTT. This encodes CASSPGQGALGNTIYF.

V is TRBV4-3 and J is TRBJ2-1; TRBD1 might be the D (5 bases). Trimming pared 1 base from V and 4 bases from J, leaving 5 bases between. The CDR3 runs 13 residues. Germline V lookup: CDR1 LGHNA, CDR2 YSLEER. CDR3 sequence (DNA): TGCGCCAGCAGCCAAGGACAGTACAATGAGCAGTTCTTC. This sequence encodes CASSQGQYNEQFF.

This sequence joins TRBV28 and TRBJ1-1; TRBD1 matches at 8 bases. In germline, CDR1 is MDHEN, CDR2 SYDVKM. The J segment lost 9 bases and the V segment lost 5 bases, leaving 8 bases of the junction unmatched. The CDR3 sequence is 13 residues long. The CDR3 DNA is TGTGCCAGCAGTAGGCCGGACAGGGACAAAGCTTTCTTT. Translating it yields CASSRPDRDKAFF.

Comment on this clone: The same CDR3 is also encoded by other DNA sequences in this sample. The chain carries TRBV7-8 and TRBJ1-6, with D perhaps TRBD1 (6 bases). The CDR3 spans 16 residues. Germline CDR1 SGHVS, CDR2 FQNEAQ. V was trimmed by 1 base and J by 9 bases, leaving 16 bases between them. This CDR3 reads CASSLVSRTAGSPLHF. As DNA, the CDR3 is TGTGCCAGCAGCTTAGTTTCTAGGACAGCCGGTTCACCCCTCCACTTT.

V is TRBV11-2 and J is TRBJ2-1; D remains ambiguous. Germline V gene data show CDR1 as SGHAT and CDR2 as FQNNGV. The ends were cut back, 5 bases at V and 6 bases at J, with 11 bases in the middle. This CDR3 is built from 13 residues. CDR3 region: CASSPVGTNEQFF. Here the CDR3 DNA reads TGTGCCAGCAGCCCAGTTGGTACCAATGAGCAGTTCTTC.

The V and J genes are TRBV5-1 and TRBJ1-6, with 8 bases identical to TRBD1. The V gene end was trimmed by 4 bases and the J gene end by 9 bases; junction bases not matched to a gene: 6. In germline, CDR1 is SGHRS, CDR2 YFSETQ. The CDR3 is 14 amino acids. CDR3: CASSPDGQGSPLHF. The CDR3 DNA follows: TGCGCCAGCAGCCCAGACGGACAGGGTTCACCCCTCCACTTT.

This chain links TRBV5-1 with TRBJ1-1, with D possibly being TRBD1 (5 bases). This CDR3 region has 14 residues. Per germline, CDR1 SGHRS and CDR2 YFSETQ. Trimming shortened V by 4 bases and J by 1 base, and 11 bases separated the two germline ends. The CDR3 loop is CASSLLQGNTEAFF. CDR3 DNA sequence: TGCGCCAGCAGCCTCCTCCAGGGGAACACTGAAGCTTTCTTT. Together with reference TRBV5-1 and TRBJ1-1, the CDR3 gives the full variable domain: KAGVTQTPRYLIKTRGQQVTLSCSPISGHRSVSWYQQTPGQGLQFLFEYFSETQRNKGNFPGRFSGRQFSNSRSEMNVSTLELGDSALYLCASSLLQGNTEAFFGQGTRLTVV.

The chain uses TRBV27 and TRBJ1-1, with TRBD1 as a possible D gene (5 bases). The V and J ends lost 3 bases and 4 bases respectively, with 15 bases between them. This CDR3 spans 15 amino acids. Germline values: CDR1 MNHEY, CDR2 SMNVEV (reference sequence). DNA for the CDR3: TGTGCCAGCAGTTTCGGGAGAACAGGATTCACTGAAGCTTTCTTT. It encodes CASSFGRTGFTEAFF.

The chain links TRBV18 to TRBJ1-1; D not certain. The V gene's germline CDR1 is KGHSH and CDR2 LQKENI. The CDR3 sequence is 11 residues long. Trimming took 3 bases from V and 4 from J, leaving 3 bases between them. The CDR3 DNA is TGTGCCAGCTCACCGCGCACTGAAGCTTTCTTT. It is translated as CASSPRTEAFF.

CDR3 in DNA: TGTGCCAGCAGATACTCGGGGACTAGTTACGAGCAGTACTTC. This codes for CASRYSGTSYEQYF. This chain links TRBV11-2 with TRBJ2-7; TRBD2 matches at 8 bases. The CDR3 covers 14 residues. J gave up 4 bases and V 6 bases, and 8 bases lay outside the gene matches. Germline loops: CDR1 SGHAT, CDR2 FQNNGV.

The V call is TRBV19, the J call TRBJ1-1; D gene uncertain. Trimming took off 6 bases at V and 1 base at J, with 9 bases between the two ends. The length of the CDR3 is 13 residues. Germline CDR1 and CDR2: LNHDA and SQIVND (reference sequence). The DNA for the CDR3 is TGTGCCAGTAGCCGGGATACGAACACTGAAGCTTTCTTT. Amino acids: CASSRDTNTEAFF. Supplemented by reference TRBV19 and TRBJ1-1, the full variable domain reads DGGITQSPKYLFRKEGQNVTLSCEQNLNHDAMYWYRQDPGQGLRLIYYSQIVNDFQKGDIAEGYSVSREKKESFPLTVTSAQKNPTAFYLCASSRDTNTEAFFGQGTRLTVV.

The chain couples TRBV11-2 to TRBJ2-7, with 8 bases identical to TRBD1. CDR1 is SGHAT and CDR2 is FQNNGV in the germline V gene. The CDR3 spans 18 residues. J was trimmed by 3 bases and V by 3 bases; bases with no gene match: 16. The CDR3 bases are TGTGCCAGCAGCTTTAAAAACAGGGGGAGCTACGGTGGCTACGAGCAGTACTTC. Translation: CASSFKNRGSYGGYEQYF.

The genes are TRBV11-2 and TRBJ1-3; D perhaps matches TRBD1 (6 bases). Trimming pared 0 bases from V and 0 bases from J, leaving 9 bases between. Germline V gene lookup returns CDR1 SGHAT and CDR2 FQNNGV. CDR3 size: 16 residues. The CDR3 region is CASSLEGRGSGNTIYF. As DNA, the CDR3 is TGTGCCAGCAGCTTAGAGGGCAGGGGCTCTGGAAACACCATATATTTT. Full variable domain (missing parts from reference TRBV11-2 and TRBJ1-3): EAGVAQSPRYKIIEKRQSVAFWCNPISGHATLYWYQQILGQGPKLLIQFQNNGVVDDSQLPKDRFSAERLKGVDSTLKIQPAKLEDSAVYLCASSLEGRGSGNTIYFGEGSWLTVV.

V usage is TRBV28 and J usage is TRBJ1-3; the match to TRBD1 covers 8 bases. This CDR3 contains 14 residues. V shed 4 bases, J shed 4 bases, and the junction held 3 bases outside the gene matches. In germline, CDR1 is MDHEN, CDR2 SYDVKM. The CDR3 loop is CASSSQGAGNTIYF. The CDR3 coding sequence is TGTGCCAGCAGTTCTCAGGGGGCAGGAAACACCATATATTTT.

This chain connects TRBV28 to TRBJ1-2, with 8 bases aligning to TRBD1. Germline loops: CDR1 MDHEN, CDR2 SYDVKM. V trimming: 5 bases; J trimming: 5 bases; junction bases outside the gene matches: 10. This CDR3 contains 15 residues. For the CDR3, the DNA is TGTGCCAGCAGTCCCTACGGACAGGGAAGGTATGGCTACACCTTC. Translation gives CASSPYGQGRYGYTF.

CDR3 amino acids: CASSLEGTGRPLHISYGYTF. The CDR3 DNA is TGCGCCAGCAGCTTGGAAGGGACAGGGCGTCCCCTACATATATCATATGGCTACACCTTC. The V call is TRBV5-1, the J call TRBJ1-2; 9 bases match TRBD1. V was clipped by 0 bases and J by 5 bases; unmatched bases: 20. CDR3 length: 20 amino acids. CDR1 is SGHRS, CDR2 YFSETQ, per germline.

The chain joins TRBV18 to TRBJ2-7; D is perhaps TRBD2 (5 bases). CDR1 is KGHSH and CDR2 is LQKENI in the germline V gene. V was cut by 3 bases and J by 5 bases, with 11 bases left in between. This CDR3 contains 13 residues. This chain's CDR3 is CASSPLVRDEQYF. DNA of the CDR3: TGTGCCAGCTCACCGCTGGTGAGGGACGAGCAGTACTTC.

CDR3 sequence: CASSLARLAGGQETQYF. The CDR3 DNA follows: TGTGCCAGCAGCTTGGCTAGACTAGCGGGGGGTCAAGAGACCCAGTACTTC. This sequence joins TRBV5-4 and TRBJ2-5; 13 positions agree with TRBD2. J was trimmed by 2 bases and V by 0 bases; bases with no gene match: 4. The CDR3 spans 17 residues. Germline V CDR1 and CDR2: SGHNT, YYREEE (reference sequence).

This chain links TRBV5-1 with TRBJ1-1; D remains ambiguous. V was shortened by 4 bases and J by 4 bases, with 14 bases between the two germline ends. Germline V gene lookup returns CDR1 SGHRS and CDR2 YFSETQ. The CDR3 sequence is 14 residues long. As DNA, the CDR3 is TGCGCCAGCAGCCGCTTGGGAGCGGGCACTGAAGCTTTCTTT. As protein: CASSRLGAGTEAFF.